A single sample is the source of the 10 T cell receptor beta chains below, sequenced in a study of T cell responses to AZD1222 COVID-19 vaccine. The assay was immunoSEQ multiplex PCR, and TCRdb's table has in-frame clones only and misses some. The sample has 45,000 to 60,000 clones; 70% to 80% are singletons. Specimen: peripheral blood, collected on day 0 of AZD1222 vaccination. The receptors were gathered from an adult in good health.

The chain combines TRBV30 with TRBJ2-3; TRBD2 matches at 11 bases. The CDR3 is made up of 15 amino acids. V shed 3 bases, J shed 7 bases, and the junction held 9 bases outside the gene matches. Looked up from germline, CDR1 is GTSNPN and CDR2 is SVGIG (reference sequence). CDR3 loop: CAWSPMASGRNTQYF. The CDR3 DNA sequence: TGTGCCTGGAGCCCCATGGCTAGCGGGAGGAATACGCAGTATTTT.

The chain has TRBV6-9 and TRBJ2-1; no definite D call. Germline values: CDR1 MNHGY, CDR2 SVAAGI. The V end was cut by 4 bases, the J end by 2 bases, with 9 bases between. This CDR3 contains 14 residues. DNA of the CDR3: TGTGCCAGCAGTTCACAGTCAGCCTACAATGAGCAGTTCTTC. This gives the protein CASSSQSAYNEQFF.

The chain is built from TRBV19 and TRBJ2-1; TRBD1 might be the D (5 bases). The germline V and J ends were trimmed by 5 bases and 4 bases, with 24 bases remaining between them. CDR3 length equals 18 residues. CDR1 is LNHDA, CDR2 SQIVND, per germline (reference sequence). The CDR3 bases are TGTGCCAGTAGTCCATATTTGGGGCAGGGATATAGGTACAATGAGCAGTTCTTC. Its protein product is CASSPYLGQGYRYNEQFF.

The rearrangement uses TRBV2 and TRBJ2-2; D is undetermined. CDR1 is SNHLY, CDR2 FYNNEI, per germline. V gave up 4 bases and J gave up 4 bases, with 4 bases separating them. The CDR3 covers 12 residues. In DNA form, the CDR3 reads TGTGCCAGCAGTGTGAGCACCGGGGAGCTGTTTTTT. Translated: CASSVSTGELFF. The whole variable domain, remainder taken from reference TRBV2 and TRBJ2-2, is EPEVTQTPSHQVTQMGQEVILRCVPISNHLYFYWYRQILGQKVEFLVSFYNNEISEKSEIFDDQFSVERPDGSNFTLKIRSTKLEDSAMYFCASSVSTGELFFGEGSRLTVL.

The chain combines TRBV27 with TRBJ1-6; 9 bases map to TRBD1. This CDR3 comprises 16 residues. The germline gives CDR1 MNHEY, CDR2 SMNVEV (reference sequence). With 5 bases clipped from V and 9 bases from J, the junction kept 11 bases outside the gene matches. In nucleotides, the CDR3 is TGTGCCAGCAGTCCACAGGGGGGACAGGGACCTTCACCCCTCCACTTT. Translating it yields CASSPQGGQGPSPLHF.

V usage is TRBV24-1 and J usage is TRBJ2-2; TRBD2 matches at 7 bases. This CDR3 has 15 amino acids. Germline V gives CDR1 KGHDR, CDR2 SFDVKD. V shed 6 bases and J 1 base; nucleotides not matched to a gene: 4. For the CDR3, the DNA is TGTGCCACCAGTCCGGGGGGACTGAACACCGGGGAGCTGTTTTTT. Its protein is CATSPGGLNTGELFF.

The chain has TRBV7-7 and TRBJ2-2; TRBD1 might be the D (5 bases). V dropped 3 bases and J dropped 0 bases, with 8 bases sitting between them. The germline gives CDR1 SSHAT, CDR2 FNYEAQ (reference sequence). There are 15 residues in the CDR3. The CDR3 reads CASSFQGTNTGELFF. The DNA of the CDR3 is TGTGCCAGCAGCTTCCAGGGAACGAACACCGGGGAGCTGTTTTTT.

This sequence joins TRBV5-6 and TRBJ1-3; 8 bases map to TRBD1. Unmatched junction bases numbered 1, after V lost 3 bases and J lost 2 bases. CDR3 length: 14 amino acids. Per the germline V gene, CDR1 is SGHDT and CDR2 is YYEEEE. The CDR3 coding sequence is TGTGCCAGCAGCTGGACAGGGACTGGAAACACCATATATTTT. It codes for CASSWTGTGNTIYF.

The J gene is TRBJ2-3, the V gene TRBV13; D gene uncertain. Germline-derived CDR1 and CDR2 are PRHDT and FYEKMQ (reference sequence). The ends were cut back, 0 bases at V and 5 bases at J, with 6 bases in the middle. CDR3 length: 13 residues. The CDR3 sequence: CASSLGRRDTQYF. In nucleotides, the CDR3 is TGTGCCAGCAGCTTAGGCCGGAGAGATACGCAGTATTTT.

The chain carries TRBV7-8 and TRBJ2-1; D is perhaps TRBD1 (5 bases). CDR1 SGHVS and CDR2 FQNEAQ come from the germline V gene. This CDR3 is 13 amino acids long. V dropped 0 bases and J dropped 12 bases, with 12 bases sitting between them. CDR3 coding DNA: TGTGCCAGCAGCTTAGCGACCGGGCAGGGGCAGTTCTTC. This codes for CASSLATGQGQFF.